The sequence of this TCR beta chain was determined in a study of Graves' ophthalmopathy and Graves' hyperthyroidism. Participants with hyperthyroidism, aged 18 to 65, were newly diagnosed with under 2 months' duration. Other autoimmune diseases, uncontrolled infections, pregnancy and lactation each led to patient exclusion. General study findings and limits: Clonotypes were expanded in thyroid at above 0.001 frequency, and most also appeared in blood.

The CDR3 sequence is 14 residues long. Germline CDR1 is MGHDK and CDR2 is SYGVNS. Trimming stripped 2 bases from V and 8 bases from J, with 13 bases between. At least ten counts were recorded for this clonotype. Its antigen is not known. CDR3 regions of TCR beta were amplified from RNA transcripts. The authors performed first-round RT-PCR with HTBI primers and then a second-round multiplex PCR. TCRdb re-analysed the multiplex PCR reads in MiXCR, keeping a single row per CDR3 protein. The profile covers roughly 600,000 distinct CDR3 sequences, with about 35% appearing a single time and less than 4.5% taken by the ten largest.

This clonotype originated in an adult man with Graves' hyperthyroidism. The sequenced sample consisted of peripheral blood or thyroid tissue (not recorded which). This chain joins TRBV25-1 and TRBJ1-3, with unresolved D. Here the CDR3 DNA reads TGTGCCAGCAGTGAACGAGGGCGCGGCGACACCATATATTTT. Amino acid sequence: CASSERGRGDTIYF.